The sequence of this T cell receptor (beta chain) was determined in a study of molecular identifiers for immune sequencing clone quantification. Notes on the study in general: Molecules of identical TCR sharing a barcode could underestimate highly expanded clone sizes. Single-cell amounts of spiked Jurkat TCR RNA were reportedly detectable among approximately 970,000 naive cells. Clonotypes surpassing 20 RNA copies contained over 98% of effector molecules, versus under 1% in naive cells.

TCRdb re-analysed the PCR reads in MiXCR, keeping a single row per CDR3 protein. The sample contains 85,000 to 100,000 distinct CDR3 sequences, roughly a quarter of which appear only once. As regards this clonotype: Its specificity is unknown. A much larger clone lies one base from this, so it may be a read error.

Germline loops: CDR1 SGHTA, CDR2 FQGNSA. This CDR3 is built from 15 residues. V was clipped by 5 bases and J by 5 bases, with 17 bases between them. The receptor was isolated from a human donor in good health. Some libraries in this study had Jurkat cell RNA spiked in. This sequence joins TRBV7-2 and TRBJ2-3; TRBD1 or TRBD2 may be the D gene (5 bases each). Source material: naive CD8+ T cells from blood, with Jurkat cell RNA spiked in. As to subset: FACS-sorted CD8+CD4-CCR7+CD45RA+ naive T cells. The CDR3 is CASSHSVGTEDTQYF. DNA of the CDR3: TGTGCCAGCAGCCACTCGGTGGGGACCGAAGATACGCAGTATTTT.